This T cell receptor beta chain is drawn from a study of blood T cell repertoires in COVID-19. The method was immunoSEQ multiplex PCR; TCRdb's version includes in-frame clones alone and lacks a portion of them. The data contain a few hundred thousand clones, approximately 88% of them singletons. The CDR3 totals 16 residues. Trimming took 2 bases from V and 0 from J, leaving 11 bases between them. Germline V lookup: CDR1 MNHEY, CDR2 SVGAGI. The receptor was derived from a woman in her 70s with COVID-19, enrolled during active disease. What was sequenced was peripheral blood. The genes are TRBV6-5 and TRBJ2-1; D gene uncertain. For the CDR3, the DNA is TGTGCCAGCAGTTACCCCCGCATAGCCTCCTACAATGAGCAGTTCTTC. Residues: CASSYPRIASYNEQFF.